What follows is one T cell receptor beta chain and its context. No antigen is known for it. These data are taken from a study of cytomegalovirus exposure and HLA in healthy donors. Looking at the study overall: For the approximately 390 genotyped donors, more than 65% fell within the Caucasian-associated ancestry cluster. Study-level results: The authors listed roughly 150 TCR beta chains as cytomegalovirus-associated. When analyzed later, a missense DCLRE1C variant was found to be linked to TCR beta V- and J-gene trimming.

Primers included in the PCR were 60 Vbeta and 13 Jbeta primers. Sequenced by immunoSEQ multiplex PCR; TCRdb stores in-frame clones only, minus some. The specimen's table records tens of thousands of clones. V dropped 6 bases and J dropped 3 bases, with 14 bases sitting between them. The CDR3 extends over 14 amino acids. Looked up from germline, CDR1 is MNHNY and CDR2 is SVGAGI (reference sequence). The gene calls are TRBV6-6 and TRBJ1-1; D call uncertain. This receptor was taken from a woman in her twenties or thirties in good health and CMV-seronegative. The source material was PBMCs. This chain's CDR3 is CASRPTAGDTEAFF. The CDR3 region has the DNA TGTGCCAGCAGGCCCACCGCCGGGGACACTGAAGCTTTCTTT.